This TCR beta chain is drawn from a study of T cell responses to AZD1222 COVID-19 vaccine. General study points: The study found vaccine-associated CD4 TCRs spanning spike, dominant at 160-218 and 743-854. Spike-specific TCR breadth rose after two AZD1222 doses, and depth rose as well.

With respect to this clone: What it binds is not known.

Here immunoSEQ multiplex PCR was the method, and the copy in TCRdb shows in-frame clones only, minus some. The table includes approximately 200,000 clones, roughly 90% detected once. Germline CDR1 is SGHAT and CDR2 is FQNNGV. The ends were cut back, 1 base at V and 0 bases at J, with 15 bases in the middle. The CDR3 is 18 amino acids. This chain uses TRBV11-2 with TRBJ1-4; D is undetermined. The source was peripheral blood, collected 28 days after the second AZD1222 dose. The sequence came from an adult who received the AZD1222 COVID-19 vaccine. CDR3 loop: CASSLGRTSLATNEKLFF. The DNA for the CDR3 is TGTGCCAGCAGCTTAGGCCGGACCTCGTTAGCAACTAATGAAAAACTGTTTTTT.